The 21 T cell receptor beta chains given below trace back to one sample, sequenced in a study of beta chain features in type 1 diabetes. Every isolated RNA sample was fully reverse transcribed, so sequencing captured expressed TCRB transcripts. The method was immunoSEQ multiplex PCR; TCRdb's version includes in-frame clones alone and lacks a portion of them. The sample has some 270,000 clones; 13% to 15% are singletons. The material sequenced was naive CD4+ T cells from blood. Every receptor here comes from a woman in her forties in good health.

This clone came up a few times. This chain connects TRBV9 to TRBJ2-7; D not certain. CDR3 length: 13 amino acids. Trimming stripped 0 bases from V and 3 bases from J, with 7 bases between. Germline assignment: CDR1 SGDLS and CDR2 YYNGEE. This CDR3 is CASSVGYGYEQYF. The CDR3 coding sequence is TGTGCCAGCAGCGTAGGGTACGGCTACGAGCAGTACTTC.

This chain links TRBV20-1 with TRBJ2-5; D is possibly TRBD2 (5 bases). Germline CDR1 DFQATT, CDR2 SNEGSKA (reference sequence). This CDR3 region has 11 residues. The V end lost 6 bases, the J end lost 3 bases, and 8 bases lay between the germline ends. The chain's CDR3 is CSATREETQYF. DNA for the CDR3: TGCAGTGCAACTAGGGAAGAGACCCAGTACTTC.

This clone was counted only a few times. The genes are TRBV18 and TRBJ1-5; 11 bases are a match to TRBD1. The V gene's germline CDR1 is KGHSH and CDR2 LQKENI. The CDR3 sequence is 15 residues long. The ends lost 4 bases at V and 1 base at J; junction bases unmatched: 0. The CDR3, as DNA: TGTGCCAGCTCACGGGACAGGGGGAGCAATCAGCCCCAGCATTTT. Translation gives CASSRDRGSNQPQHF.

The CDR3 protein is CASGRTGDNSPLHF. CDR3 nucleotides: TGCGCCAGCGGCCGGACAGGGGATAATTCACCCCTCCACTTT. The rearrangement joins TRBV5-1 to TRBJ1-6; 9 nucleotides line up with TRBD1. The CDR3 consists of 14 residues. The junction had 4 bases not matched to a gene; V was cut back by 7 bases and J by 5 bases. Per the germline V gene, CDR1 is SGHRS and CDR2 is YFSETQ.

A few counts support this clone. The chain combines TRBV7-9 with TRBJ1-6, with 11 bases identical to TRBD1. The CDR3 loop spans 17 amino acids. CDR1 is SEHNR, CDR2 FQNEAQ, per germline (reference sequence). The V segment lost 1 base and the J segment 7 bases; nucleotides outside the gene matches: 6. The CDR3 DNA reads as TGTGCCAGCAGCTTAGATGGACAGGGGGCGCGCAATTCACCCCTCCACTTT. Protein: CASSLDGQGARNSPLHF.

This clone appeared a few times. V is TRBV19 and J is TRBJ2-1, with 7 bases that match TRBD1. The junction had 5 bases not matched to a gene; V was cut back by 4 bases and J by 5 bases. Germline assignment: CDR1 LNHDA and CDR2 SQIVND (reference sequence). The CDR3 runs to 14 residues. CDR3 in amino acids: CASSKRGPDNEQFF. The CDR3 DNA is TGTGCCAGTAGTAAAAGGGGGCCAGACAATGAGCAGTTCTTC.

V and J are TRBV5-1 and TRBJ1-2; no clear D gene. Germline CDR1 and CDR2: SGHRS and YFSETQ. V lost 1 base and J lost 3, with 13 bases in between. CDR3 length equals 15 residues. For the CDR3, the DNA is TGCGCCAGCAGCTTGACTGGGAGGATTGACTATGGCTACACCTTC. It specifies CASSLTGRIDYGYTF.

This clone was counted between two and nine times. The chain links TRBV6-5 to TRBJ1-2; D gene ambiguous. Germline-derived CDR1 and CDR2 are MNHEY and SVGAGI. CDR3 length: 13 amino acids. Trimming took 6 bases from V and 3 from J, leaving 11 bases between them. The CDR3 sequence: CASSNLADYGYTF. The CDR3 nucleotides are TGTGCCAGCAGCAATCTAGCGGACTATGGCTACACCTTC.

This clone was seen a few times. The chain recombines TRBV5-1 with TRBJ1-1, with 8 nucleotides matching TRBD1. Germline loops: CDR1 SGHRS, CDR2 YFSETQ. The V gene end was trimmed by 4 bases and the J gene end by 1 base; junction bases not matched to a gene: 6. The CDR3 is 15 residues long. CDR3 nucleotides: TGCGCCAGCAGCCCCAGACAGGGGACGAACACTGAAGCTTTCTTT. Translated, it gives CASSPRQGTNTEAFF.

CDR3: CASSLLGGAGSPLHF. The DNA for the CDR3 is TGTGCCAGCAGCTTGCTGGGGGGGGCAGGCTCACCCCTCCACTTT. The chain combines TRBV5-4 with TRBJ1-6; D might be TRBD1 (6 bases). The CDR3 loop spans 15 amino acids. V dropped 1 base and J dropped 10 bases, with 15 bases sitting between them. The germline V gene has CDR1 SGHNT and CDR2 YYREEE (reference sequence).

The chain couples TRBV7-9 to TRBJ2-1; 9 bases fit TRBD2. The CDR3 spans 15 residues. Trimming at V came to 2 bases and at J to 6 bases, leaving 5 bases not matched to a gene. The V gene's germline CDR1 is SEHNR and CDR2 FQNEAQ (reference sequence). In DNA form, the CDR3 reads TGTGCCAGCAGCTTAAAAATTAGCGGGGGCAATGAGCAGTTCTTC. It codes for CASSLKISGGNEQFF.

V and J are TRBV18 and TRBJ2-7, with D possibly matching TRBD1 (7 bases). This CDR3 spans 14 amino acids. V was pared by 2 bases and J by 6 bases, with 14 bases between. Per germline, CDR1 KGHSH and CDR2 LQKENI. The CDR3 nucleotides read TGTGCCAGCTCACCAGGACGACAGGGAGGCGAGCAGTACTTC. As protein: CASSPGRQGGEQYF.

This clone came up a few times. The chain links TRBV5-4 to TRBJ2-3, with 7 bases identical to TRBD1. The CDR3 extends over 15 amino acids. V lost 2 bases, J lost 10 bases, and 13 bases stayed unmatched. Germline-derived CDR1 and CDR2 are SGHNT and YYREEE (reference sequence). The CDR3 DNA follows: TGTGCCAGCAGCTTTGGACAGGTCGGTGAGTGGGCGCAGTATTTT. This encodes CASSFGQVGEWAQYF.

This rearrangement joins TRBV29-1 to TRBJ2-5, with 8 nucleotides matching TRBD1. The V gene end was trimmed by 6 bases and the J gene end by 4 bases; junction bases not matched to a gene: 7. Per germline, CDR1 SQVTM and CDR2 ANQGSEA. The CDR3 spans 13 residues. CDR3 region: CSVDHGQGETQYF. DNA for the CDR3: TGCAGCGTGGACCATGGACAGGGAGAGACCCAGTACTTC.

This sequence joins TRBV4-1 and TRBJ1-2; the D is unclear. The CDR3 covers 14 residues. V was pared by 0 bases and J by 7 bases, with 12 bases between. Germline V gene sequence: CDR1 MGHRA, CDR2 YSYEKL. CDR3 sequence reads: CASSQDSSVGGYTF. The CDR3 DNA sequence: TGCGCCAGCAGCCAAGATAGTTCGGTCGGTGGCTACACCTTC.

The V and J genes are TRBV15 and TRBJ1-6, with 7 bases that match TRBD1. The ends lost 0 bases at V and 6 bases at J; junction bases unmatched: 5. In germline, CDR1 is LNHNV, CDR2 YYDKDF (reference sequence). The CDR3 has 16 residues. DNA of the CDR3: TGTGCCACCAGCAGAGATCCAGGGGGGCTTAATTCACCCCTCCACTTT. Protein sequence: CATSRDPGGLNSPLHF.

CDR3 sequence (DNA): TGTGCCAGCAGTTACGGACAGGGAAACACCATATATTTT. Protein: CASSYGQGNTIYF. V usage is TRBV6-5 and J usage is TRBJ1-3, with D perhaps matching TRBD1 (6 bases). The CDR3 is 13 amino acids. V was trimmed by 2 bases and J by 4 bases, leaving 6 bases between them. CDR1 is MNHEY and CDR2 is SVGAGI in the germline V gene.

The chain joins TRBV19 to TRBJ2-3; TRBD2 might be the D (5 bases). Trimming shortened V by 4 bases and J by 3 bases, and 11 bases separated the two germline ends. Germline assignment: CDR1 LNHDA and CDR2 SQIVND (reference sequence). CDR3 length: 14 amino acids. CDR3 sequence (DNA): TGTGCCAGTAGTACTCCAGGAGGTACAGATACGCAGTATTTT. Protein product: CASSTPGGTDTQYF.

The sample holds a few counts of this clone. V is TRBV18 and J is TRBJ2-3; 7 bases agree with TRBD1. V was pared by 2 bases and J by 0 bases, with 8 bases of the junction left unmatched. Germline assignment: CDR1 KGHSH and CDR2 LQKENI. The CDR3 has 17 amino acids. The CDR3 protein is CASSPRGGGGSTDTQYF. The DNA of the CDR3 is TGTGCCAGCTCACCAAGAGGGGGCGGAGGAAGCACAGATACGCAGTATTTT. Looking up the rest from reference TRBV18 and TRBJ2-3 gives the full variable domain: NAGVMQNPRHLVRRRGQEARLRCSPMKGHSHVYWYRQLPEEGLKFMVYLQKENIIDESGMPKERFSAEFPKEGPSILRIQQVVRGDSAAYFCASSPRGGGGSTDTQYFGPGTRLTVL.

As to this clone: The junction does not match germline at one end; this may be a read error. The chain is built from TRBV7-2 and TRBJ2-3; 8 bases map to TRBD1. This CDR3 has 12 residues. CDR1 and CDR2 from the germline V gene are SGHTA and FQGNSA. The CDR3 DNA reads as TGTGCCAGCAGCCCGCAGAGACAGGGGATCACCTTT. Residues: CASSPQRQGITF. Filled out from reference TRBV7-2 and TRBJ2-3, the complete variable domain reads GAGVSQSPSNKVTEKGKDVELRCDPISGHTALYWYRQSLGQGLEFLIYFQGNSAPDKSGLPSDRFSAERTGGSVSTLTIQRTQQEDSAVYLCASSPQRQGITFGPGTRLTVL.

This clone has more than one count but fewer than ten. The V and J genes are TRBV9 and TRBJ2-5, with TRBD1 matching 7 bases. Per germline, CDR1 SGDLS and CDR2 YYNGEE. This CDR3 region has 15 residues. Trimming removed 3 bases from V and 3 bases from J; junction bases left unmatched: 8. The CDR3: CASSGWGQHEETQYF. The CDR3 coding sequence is TGTGCCAGCAGCGGGTGGGGACAGCATGAAGAGACCCAGTACTTC.